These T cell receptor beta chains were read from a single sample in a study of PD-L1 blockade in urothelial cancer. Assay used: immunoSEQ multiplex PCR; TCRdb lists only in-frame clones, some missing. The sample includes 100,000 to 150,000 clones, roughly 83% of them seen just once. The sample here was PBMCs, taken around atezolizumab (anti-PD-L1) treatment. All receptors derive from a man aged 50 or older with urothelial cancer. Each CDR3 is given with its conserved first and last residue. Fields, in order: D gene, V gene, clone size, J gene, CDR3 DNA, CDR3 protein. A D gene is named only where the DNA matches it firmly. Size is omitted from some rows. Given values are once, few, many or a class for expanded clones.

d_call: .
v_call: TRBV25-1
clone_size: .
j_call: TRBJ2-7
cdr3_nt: TGTGCCAGCAGCGGGGGGCCAGGCGTTACCTACGAGCAGTACTTC
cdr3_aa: CASSGGPGVTYEQYF

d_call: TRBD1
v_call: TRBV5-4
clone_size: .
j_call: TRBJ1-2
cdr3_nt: TGTGCCAGCAGCTTTAACAGGGGAGGTGACTATGGCTACACCTTC
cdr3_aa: CASSFNRGGDYGYTF

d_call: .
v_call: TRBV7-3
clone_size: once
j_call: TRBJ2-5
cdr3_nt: TGTGCCAGCAGCTTATTCCGGGGGGAGACCCAGTACTTC
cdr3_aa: CASSLFRGETQYF

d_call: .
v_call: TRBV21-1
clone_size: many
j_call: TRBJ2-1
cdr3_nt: TGTGCCAGCAGCAGACTAGCGGGAGGCCACAATGAGCAGTTCTTC
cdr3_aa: CASSRLAGGHNEQFF

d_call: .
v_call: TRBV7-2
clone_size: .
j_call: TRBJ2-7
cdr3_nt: TGTGCCAGCGGTCGCGGGGACCGAGGCGAGCAGTACTTC
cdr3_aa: CASGRGDRGEQYF

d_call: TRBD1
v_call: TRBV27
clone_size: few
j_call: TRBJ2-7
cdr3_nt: TGTGCCAGCAGTCCCCCGGGACAGGCGTACGAGCAGTACTTC
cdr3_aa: CASSPPGQAYEQYF

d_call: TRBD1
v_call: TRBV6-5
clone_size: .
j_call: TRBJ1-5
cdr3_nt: TGTGCCAGCAGTAGTACAGGGGTTCAGCCCCAGCATTTT
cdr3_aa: CASSSTGVQPQHF

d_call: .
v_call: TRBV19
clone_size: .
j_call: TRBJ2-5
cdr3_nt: TGTGCCAGTAGCAGGCAGGGATTCCTAGAGACCCAGTACTTC
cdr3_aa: CASSRQGFLETQYF

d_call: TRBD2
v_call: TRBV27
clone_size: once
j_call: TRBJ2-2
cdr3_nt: TGTGCCAGCAGTTATTGGAATCTAGCGGGAGTGCTTACCGGGGAGCTGTTTTTT
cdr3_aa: CASSYWNLAGVLTGELFF

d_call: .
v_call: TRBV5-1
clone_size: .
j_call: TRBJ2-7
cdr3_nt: TGCGCCAGCAGCTCAGGATCTAACTCCTACGAGCAGTACTTC
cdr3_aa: CASSSGSNSYEQYF

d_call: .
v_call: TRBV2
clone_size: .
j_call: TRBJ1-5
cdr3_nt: TGTGCCAGCAGAGGGGGTGGCAATCAGCCCCAGCATTTT
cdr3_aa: CASRGGGNQPQHF

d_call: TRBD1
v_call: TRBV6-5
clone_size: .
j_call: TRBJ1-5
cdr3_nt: TGTGCCAGCGGAAAGGACAGGGGTTTCAATCAGCCCCAGCATTTT
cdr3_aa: CASGKDRGFNQPQHF

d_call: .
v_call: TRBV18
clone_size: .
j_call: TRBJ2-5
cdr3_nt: TGTGCCAGCTCACCACCCACGGGAGCAGAGACCCAGTACTTC
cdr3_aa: CASSPPTGAETQYF

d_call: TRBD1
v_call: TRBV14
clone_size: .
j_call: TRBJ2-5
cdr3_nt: TGTGCCAGCAGCCAACCGGGACAGCAAGAGACCCAGTACTTC
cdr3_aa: CASSQPGQQETQYF

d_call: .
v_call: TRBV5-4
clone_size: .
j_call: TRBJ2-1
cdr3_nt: TGTGCCAGCAGCTTGGTAGGGAGTGGCCACAATGAGCAGTTCTTC
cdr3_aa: CASSLVGSGHNEQFF

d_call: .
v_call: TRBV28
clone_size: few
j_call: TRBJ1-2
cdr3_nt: TGTGCCAGCAGTTCCGGACAGCGTGGTGGCTACACCTTC
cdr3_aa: CASSSGQRGGYTF

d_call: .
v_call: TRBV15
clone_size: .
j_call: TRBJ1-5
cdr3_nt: TGTGCCACCAGTAGCCGGGGAGGTAACAATCAGCCCCAGCATTTT
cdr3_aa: CATSSRGGNNQPQHF

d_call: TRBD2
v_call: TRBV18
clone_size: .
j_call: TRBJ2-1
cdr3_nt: TGTGCCAGCTCACCATCCACTAGCGGGACGTACAATGAGCAGTTCTTC
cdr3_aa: CASSPSTSGTYNEQFF

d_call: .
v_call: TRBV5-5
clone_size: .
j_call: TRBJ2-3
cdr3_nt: TGTGCCAGCAGCTTCACTTTGGCAGATACGCAGTATTTT
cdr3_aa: CASSFTLADTQYF

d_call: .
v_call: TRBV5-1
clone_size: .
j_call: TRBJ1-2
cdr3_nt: TGCGCCAGCAGCTTGGTTGGAGGCTATGGCTACACCTTC
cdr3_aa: CASSLVGGYGYTF

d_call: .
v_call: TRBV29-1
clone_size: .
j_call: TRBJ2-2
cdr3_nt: TGCAGCGCACAGAAGCCGAACACCGGGGAGCTGTTTTTT
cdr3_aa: CSAQKPNTGELFF

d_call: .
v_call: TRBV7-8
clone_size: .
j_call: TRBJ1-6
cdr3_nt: TGTGCCAGCAGCTTAGTGTTAGGGGCAGATTATAATTCACCCCTCCACTTT
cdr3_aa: CASSLVLGADYNSPLHF

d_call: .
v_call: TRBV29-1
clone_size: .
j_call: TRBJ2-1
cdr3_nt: TGCAGCGCCTCCCCGCGGGAAACCTACAATGAGCAGTTCTTC
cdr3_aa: CSASPRETYNEQFF

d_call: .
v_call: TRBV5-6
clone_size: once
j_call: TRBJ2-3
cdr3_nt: TGTGCCAGCAGCTTGAAACTAGCCTTCACAGATACGCAGTATTTT
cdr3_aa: CASSLKLAFTDTQYF

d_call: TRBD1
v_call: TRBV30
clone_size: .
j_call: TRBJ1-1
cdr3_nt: TGTGCCTGGACGACTGGACAGGGGGCACTAGTTGCTGAAGCTTTCTTT
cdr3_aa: CAWTTGQGALVAEAFF

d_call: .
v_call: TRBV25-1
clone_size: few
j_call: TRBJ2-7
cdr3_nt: TGTGCCAGCAGACAGGGGGGGTCCTACGAGCAGTACTTC
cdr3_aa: CASRQGGSYEQYF

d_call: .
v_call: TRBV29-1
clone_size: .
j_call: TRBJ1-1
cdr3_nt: TGCGCCGTTGGGAGTAAGAACACTGAAGCTTTCTTT
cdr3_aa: CAVGSKNTEAFF

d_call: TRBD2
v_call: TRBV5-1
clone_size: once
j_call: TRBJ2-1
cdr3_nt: TGCGCCAGCAGCTTGTCCCAAACTAGCGGGAGGGGGGAGCAGTTCTTC
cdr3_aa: CASSLSQTSGRGEQFF

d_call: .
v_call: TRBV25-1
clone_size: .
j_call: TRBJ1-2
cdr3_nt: TGTGCCAGCAGTGACAGGGGACGGGTTAACTATGGCTACACCTTC
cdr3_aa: CASSDRGRVNYGYTF

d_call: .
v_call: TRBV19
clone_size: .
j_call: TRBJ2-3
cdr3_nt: TGTGCCAGTAGTATAGATCTTTACATAGCCACAGATACGCAGTATTTT
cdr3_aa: CASSIDLYIATDTQYF

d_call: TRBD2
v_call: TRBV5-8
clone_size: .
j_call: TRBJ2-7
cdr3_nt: TGTGCCAGCAGCAAGGGGACTAGCGGGTACGAGCAGTACTTC
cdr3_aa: CASSKGTSGYEQYF

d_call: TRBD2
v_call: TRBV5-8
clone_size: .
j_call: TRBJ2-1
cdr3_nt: TGTGCCAGCAGCTTAAGCGGGAGGGTCGGCAATGAGCAGTTCTTC
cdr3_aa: CASSLSGRVGNEQFF

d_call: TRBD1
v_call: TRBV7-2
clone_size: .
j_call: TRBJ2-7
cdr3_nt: TGTGCCAGCAGCCCAGACAGGGGTGTTTACGAGCAGTACTTC
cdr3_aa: CASSPDRGVYEQYF

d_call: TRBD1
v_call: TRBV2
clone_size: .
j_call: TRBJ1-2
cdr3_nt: TGTGCCAGCAGTGCGGACAGGGTCTATGGCTACACCTTC
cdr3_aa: CASSADRVYGYTF

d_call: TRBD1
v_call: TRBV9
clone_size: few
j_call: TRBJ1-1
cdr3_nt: TGTGCCAGCAGACCTGTGACAGGGAGGAACACTGAAGCTTTCTTT
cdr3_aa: CASRPVTGRNTEAFF

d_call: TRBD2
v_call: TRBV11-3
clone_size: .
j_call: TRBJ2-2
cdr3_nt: TGTGCCAGCAGCCCCGGGTTCGGGAGGGCCGGGGAGCTGTTTTTT
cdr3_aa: CASSPGFGRAGELFF

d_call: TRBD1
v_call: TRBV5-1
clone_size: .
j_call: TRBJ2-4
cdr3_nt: TGCGCCAGCATGACAGGGGCCGGGAAAAACATTCAGTACTTC
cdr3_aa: CASMTGAGKNIQYF

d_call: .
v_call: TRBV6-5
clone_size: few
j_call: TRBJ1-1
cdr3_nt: TGTGCCAGCAGTTACCTCCAGGGGAACACTGAAGCTTTCTTT
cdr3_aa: CASSYLQGNTEAFF

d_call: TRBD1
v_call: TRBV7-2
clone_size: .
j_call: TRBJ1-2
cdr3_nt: TGTGCCAGCAGCTCAAAGACAGGGGCTGCGGGGGGCTACACCTTC
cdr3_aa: CASSSKTGAAGGYTF

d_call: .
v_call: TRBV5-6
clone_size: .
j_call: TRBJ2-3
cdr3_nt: TGTGCCAGCAGCCCCCCTAGTGCCGCAGATACGCAGTATTTT
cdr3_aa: CASSPPSAADTQYF

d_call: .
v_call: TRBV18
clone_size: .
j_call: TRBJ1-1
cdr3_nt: TGTGCCAGCCGGGAGGACACTGAAGCTTTCTTT
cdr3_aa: CASREDTEAFF

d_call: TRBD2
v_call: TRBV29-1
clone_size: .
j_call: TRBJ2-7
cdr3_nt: TGCAGCGTGAGAGGGACTAGCGGGAGTCCCAGAAGTTCCTACGAGCAGTACTTC
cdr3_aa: CSVRGTSGSPRSSYEQYF

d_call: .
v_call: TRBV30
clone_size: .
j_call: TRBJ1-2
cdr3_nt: TGTGCCTGGAGTGACCAGGGCCACTATGGCTACACCTTC
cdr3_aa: CAWSDQGHYGYTF

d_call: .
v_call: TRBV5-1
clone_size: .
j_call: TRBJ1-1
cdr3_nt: TGCGCCAGCAGCTTGGGCGCCCAAAACACTGAAGCTTTCTTT
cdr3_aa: CASSLGAQNTEAFF

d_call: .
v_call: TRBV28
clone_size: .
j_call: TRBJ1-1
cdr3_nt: TGTGCCAGCAGTATGAGGCCCACTGAAGCTTTCTTT
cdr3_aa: CASSMRPTEAFF

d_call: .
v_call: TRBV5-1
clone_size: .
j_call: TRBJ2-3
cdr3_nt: TGCGCCAGCAGCTCCCAACAGGGACCAGATACGCAGTATTTT
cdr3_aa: CASSSQQGPDTQYF

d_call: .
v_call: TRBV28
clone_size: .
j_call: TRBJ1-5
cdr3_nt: TGTGCCAGTATGAGGGTCGATAGCAATCAGCCCCAGCATTTT
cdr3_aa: CASMRVDSNQPQHF

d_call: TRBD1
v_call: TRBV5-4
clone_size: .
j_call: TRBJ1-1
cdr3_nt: TGTGCCAGCAGCTCCCGGACAGGGGTAGCTGAAGCTTTCTTT
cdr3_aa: CASSSRTGVAEAFF

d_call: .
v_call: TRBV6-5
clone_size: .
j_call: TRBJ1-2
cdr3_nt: TGTGCCAGCAGTTACTCTTTTACAGGTTCATACTATGGCTACACCTTC
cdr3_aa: CASSYSFTGSYYGYTF

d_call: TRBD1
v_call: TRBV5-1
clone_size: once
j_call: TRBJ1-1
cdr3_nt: TGCGCCAGCAGCCCCCCCGGACAGGGCGGCGCTTTCTTT
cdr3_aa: CASSPPGQGGAFF

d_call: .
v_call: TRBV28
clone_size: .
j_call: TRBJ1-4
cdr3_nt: TGTGCCAGCAATCGTTGGCGGGGAGGCGATGAAAAACTGTTTTTT
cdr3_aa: CASNRWRGGDEKLFF

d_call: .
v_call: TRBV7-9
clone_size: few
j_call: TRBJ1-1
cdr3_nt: TGTGCCAGCAGCCAGACAGTGAACACTGAAGCTTTCTTT
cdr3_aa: CASSQTVNTEAFF

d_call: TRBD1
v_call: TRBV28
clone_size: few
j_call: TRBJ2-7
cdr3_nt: TGTGCCAGCAGTCAGACAGGGGTCGGCTACGAGCAGTACTTC
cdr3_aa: CASSQTGVGYEQYF

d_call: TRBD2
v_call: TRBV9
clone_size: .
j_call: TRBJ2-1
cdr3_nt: TGTGCCAGCAGCGTAGGTGGGAGGGCCAAGAATGAGCAGTTCTTC
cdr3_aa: CASSVGGRAKNEQFF

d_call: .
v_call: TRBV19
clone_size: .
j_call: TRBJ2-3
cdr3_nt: TGTGCCAGTAGTTGGGACACAAGCACAGATACGCAGTATTTT
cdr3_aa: CASSWDTSTDTQYF

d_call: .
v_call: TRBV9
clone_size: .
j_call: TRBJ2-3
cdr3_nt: TGTGCCAGCAGCCCTCTAGAGGGAAGAGATACGCAGTATTTT
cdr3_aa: CASSPLEGRDTQYF

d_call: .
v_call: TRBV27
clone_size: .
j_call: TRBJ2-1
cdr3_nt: TGTGCCAGCGGGGGGGGGCATGATCTCGGGCAGTTCTTC
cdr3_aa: CASGGGHDLGQFF

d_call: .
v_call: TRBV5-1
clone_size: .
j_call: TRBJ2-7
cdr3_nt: TGCGCCAGCAGCCCACGGACAGCCTACGAGCAGTACTTC
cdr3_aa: CASSPRTAYEQYF

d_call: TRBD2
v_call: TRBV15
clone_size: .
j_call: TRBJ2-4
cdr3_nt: TGTGCCACCAGCAGCCTGCCCCTAGCGGTAAAAAACATTCAGTACTTC
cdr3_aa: CATSSLPLAVKNIQYF

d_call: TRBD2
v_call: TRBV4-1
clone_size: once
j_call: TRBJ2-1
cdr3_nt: TGCGCCAGCAGCCAAGGCCTAGCGGGATTCTACAATGAGCAGTTCTTC
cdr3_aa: CASSQGLAGFYNEQFF